A single sample is the source of the 18 T cell receptor beta chains below, sequenced in a study of Graves' ophthalmopathy and Graves' hyperthyroidism. Beta-chain TCR CDR3 regions were amplified from RNA transcripts. RT-PCR in the first round used HTBI primers; a second-round multiplex PCR followed. MiXCR was run by TCRdb on the multiplex PCR reads, yielding one entry per CDR3 protein. The sample lists about 340,000 distinct CDR3 sequences, 15% to 20% occurring once. Input material: peripheral blood. The receptor set was obtained from an adult man with Graves' ophthalmopathy.

This clonotype was detected many times. The chain employs TRBV10-3 and TRBJ2-7; perhaps TRBD1 as D (5 bases). The CDR3 runs to 13 residues. Germline CDR1 reads ENHRY; CDR2 reads SYGVKD. V was shortened by 8 bases and J by 6 bases, with 17 bases between the two germline ends. CDR3: CAIGAAHGLEQYF. The CDR3 DNA reads as TGTGCCATCGGGGCGGCCCATGGTCTCGAGCAGTACTTC.

This clonotype was recorded at least ten times. CDR3 region: CASSSANQGASGNTIYF. CDR3 bases: TGTGCCAGCAGCTCGGCTAATCAGGGGGCTTCTGGAAACACCATATATTTT. The chain couples TRBV5-4 to TRBJ1-3; 8 bases are a match to TRBD1. Trimming cost V 3 bases and J 1 base; bases outside gene matches: 9. The germline V gene encodes CDR1 SGHNT and CDR2 YYREEE (reference sequence). The CDR3 loop spans 17 amino acids.

To note about this clonotype: A much larger clone differs by one base, so this may be a read error. The chain employs TRBV2 and TRBJ1-5; 7 nucleotides line up with TRBD1. CDR1 is SNHLY and CDR2 is FYNNEI in the germline V gene. The CDR3 totals 19 residues. J was trimmed by 0 bases and V by 4 bases; bases with no gene match: 15. CDR3 sequence: CASSVVIGTGAYSNQPQHF. The CDR3 region has the DNA TGTGCCAGCAGTGTAGTCATAGGAACAGGGGCTTATAGCAATCAGCCCCAGCATTTT.

In this sample, this clonotype turned up many times. This sequence joins TRBV15 and TRBJ2-5; no clear D gene. V shed 5 bases and J shed 0 bases, with 1 base lying between them. Germline CDR1 and CDR2: LNHNV and YYDKDF (reference sequence). This CDR3 spans 11 amino acids. CDR3 coding DNA: TGTGCCACCAGCTACCAAGAGACCCAGTACTTC. It encodes CATSYQETQYF.

Points on this clonotype: This may be a read error, as it is one base from a much larger clone. This rearrangement joins TRBV11-2 to TRBJ1-6, with 9 bases that match TRBD1. Looked up from germline, CDR1 is SGHAT and CDR2 is FQNNGV. This CDR3 is 13 amino acids long. As DNA, the CDR3 is TGTGCCACCGTGACAGGGGGTAATTCACCCCACCACTTT. Encoded protein: CATVTGGNSPHHF.

The sample holds many counts of this clonotype. This chain joins TRBV6-2 or TRBV6-3 and TRBJ1-1, with 7 bases identical to TRBD1. The CDR3 sequence is 13 residues long. Germline CDR1 and CDR2: MNHEY and SVGEGT. V was clipped by 4 bases and J by 11 bases; unmatched bases: 10. The CDR3 bases are TGTGCCAGCAGTTCCCGAGGGGGCAGGAGGGCTTTCTTT. Amino acids: CASSSRGGRRAFF.

The J gene is TRBJ2-7, the V gene TRBV28; 10 bases agree with TRBD1. V shed 4 bases, J shed 7 bases, and the junction held 7 bases outside the gene matches. The germline gives CDR1 MDHEN, CDR2 SYDVKM. The CDR3 is made up of 14 amino acids. CDR3 amino acids: CASSSGTGVFEQYF. CDR3 nucleotides: TGTGCCAGCAGTTCTGGGACAGGGGTCTTTGAGCAGTACTTC.

This clonotype has at least ten counts. V and J are TRBV6-5 and TRBJ2-7; TRBD1 agrees at 9 bases. The junction had 0 bases not matched to a gene; V was cut back by 0 bases and J by 3 bases. Germline V lookup: CDR1 MNHEY, CDR2 SVGAGI. The CDR3 length is 14 residues. DNA of the CDR3: TGTGCCAGCAGTTACTCGGACAGGGGCTACGAGCAGTACTTC. It translates to CASSYSDRGYEQYF.

The V gene is TRBV28, the J gene TRBJ1-2; D call uncertain. Deletions cut 3 bases from V and 4 bases from J, with 6 bases between. The CDR3 spans 12 residues. Germline CDR1 is MDHEN and CDR2 is SYDVKM. The CDR3 bases are TGTGCCAGCAGTTTTGGTGTCTATGGCTACACCTTC. It translates to CASSFGVYGYTF.

This clonotype appeared many times. The V gene is TRBV12-3 or TRBV12-4, the J gene TRBJ2-7; D is unresolved. This CDR3 is built from 14 residues. The ends were cut back, 1 base at V and 3 bases at J, with 10 bases in the middle. Here the CDR3 DNA reads TGTGCCAGCAGTTTAGTGCAGCAGCGCTACGAGCAGTACTTC. It is translated as CASSLVQQRYEQYF.

This clonotype came up a few times. An end of the junction does not agree with germline; a read error may underlie this. The chain combines TRBV6-5 with TRBJ1-5; 7 nucleotides match TRBD1. CDR1 is MNHEY and CDR2 is SVGAGI in the germline V gene. The CDR3 loop spans 13 amino acids. The CDR3 spells CSSSLAGGQPQHF. CDR3 DNA sequence: TGTTCCAGCAGCTTAGCAGGGGGTCAGCCCCAGCATTTT.

In the case of this clonotype: A much larger clone lies one base from this, so it may be a read error. This chain uses TRBV11-2 with TRBJ2-7, with D possibly being TRBD1 (6 bases). The CDR3 is made up of 14 amino acids. Trimming cost V 5 bases and J 4 bases, with 15 bases left between them. CDR1 and CDR2 (germline): SGHAT, FQNNGV. CDR3 residues: CASSRGHPGYEQYF. Here the CDR3 DNA reads TGTGCCAGCAGCCGGGGACACCCCGGGTACGAGCAGTACTTC.

This clonotype came up many times. The junction departs from germline at one end; a sequencing error may be responsible. The CDR3 protein is CACPRRVGEGPEF. The CDR3 nucleotides read TGTGCCTGCCCCCGCCGAGTTGGGGAGGGCCCGGAGTTC. J is TRBJ2-7 and V is TRBV30, with 7 bases fitting TRBD2. The CDR3 spans 13 residues. In germline, CDR1 is GTSNPN, CDR2 SVGIG (reference sequence).

There are a few counts of this clonotype. The chain combines TRBV7-2 with TRBJ2-5; D may be TRBD1 (5 bases). V shed 4 bases and J shed 1 base, with 13 bases lying between them. The germline CDR1 and CDR2 sequences are SGHTA and FQGNSA. The CDR3 sequence is 15 residues long. As DNA, the CDR3 is TGTGCCAGCAGCTCGTCAGGGCTATTCCAAGAGACCCAGTACTTC. As protein: CASSSSGLFQETQYF.

The sample holds many counts of this clonotype. The J gene is TRBJ1-5, the V gene TRBV15; D gene unclear. V was cut by 5 bases and J by 7 bases, with 12 bases left in between. CDR3 length: 13 residues. In germline, CDR1 is LNHNV, CDR2 YYDKDF (reference sequence). Here the CDR3 reads CATSPPFGQPQHF. The CDR3, as DNA: TGTGCCACCAGCCCGCCTTTTGGCCAGCCCCAGCATTTT. Based on the CDR3 plus reference TRBV15 and TRBJ1-5, the full variable domain is DAMVIQNPRYQVTQFGKPVTLSCSQTLNHNVMYWYQQKSSQAPKLLFHYYDKDFNNEADTPDNFQSRRPNTSFCFLDIRSPGLGDTAMYLCATSPPFGQPQHFGDGTRLSIL.

For this clonotype: This may be a read error, as it is one base from a much larger clone. The V and J genes are TRBV9 and TRBJ1-2; D gene ambiguous. CDR3 size: 13 residues. Trimming stripped 3 bases from V and 3 bases from J, with 9 bases between. CDR1 SGDLS and CDR2 YYNGEE come from the germline V gene. This CDR3 is CASSAGEDYGYTF. Here the CDR3 DNA reads TGTGCCAGCAGCGCCGGGGAGGACTATGGCTACACCTTC.

The V call is TRBV6-5, the J call TRBJ2-7; D perhaps matches TRBD1 (6 bases). Germline CDR1 MNHEY, CDR2 SVGAGI. V was cut by 4 bases and J by 6 bases, with 13 bases left in between. This CDR3 is built from 13 residues. DNA for the CDR3: TGTGCCAGCAGTTTTACAGGGAGCGGCGAGCAGTACTTC. This encodes CASSFTGSGEQYF.

The sample holds a few counts of this clonotype. The V gene is TRBV12-3 or TRBV12-4, the J gene TRBJ2-2; D is uncertain. The CDR3 totals 14 residues. V was pared by 5 bases and J by 4 bases, with 11 bases between. The DNA of the CDR3 is TGTGCCAGCAGTCCATCACATGCCACCGGGGAGCTGTTTTTT. Translated, it gives CASSPSHATGELFF.